The 32 T cell receptor beta chains below all came from one sample that was sequenced in a study of CD8+CD57+ T cells in acquired aplastic anemia. Genomic DNA acted as the template from which TCR beta VDJ combination and CDR3 sequence profiling were carried out. A single record per CDR3 protein comes from TCRdb applying MiXCR to the reads. The sample shows a few hundred thousand distinct CDR3 sequences, around 30% of them seen only once. The patients chosen for sequencing had shown expansion of CD8+CD57+ cells (detected by flow cytometry). Sequencing was carried out using sorted CD4+, CD8+, or CD8+CD57+ T cells (not recorded which) from PBMCs. The source of these receptors is a human donor with aplastic anemia.

The chain employs TRBV19 and TRBJ1-1, with 8 bases lining up with TRBD1. The trim removed 3 bases at V and 0 bases at J, leaving 6 bases unmatched. The CDR3 runs to 16 residues. Germline V gene sequence: CDR1 LNHDA, CDR2 SQIVND (reference sequence). The CDR3 bases are TGTGCCAGTAGTATTGGGACAGGCAACATGAACACTGAAGCTTTCTTT. Protein sequence: CASSIGTGNMNTEAFF.

This clonotype was seen at least ten times. The V call is TRBV5-1, the J call TRBJ2-5; D gene uncertain. The CDR3 is made up of 15 amino acids. Germline V gene data show CDR1 as SGHRS and CDR2 as YFSETQ. Trimming stripped 4 bases from V and 1 base from J, with 14 bases between. CDR3 protein: CASSLVGRIQETQYF. Written as DNA, the CDR3 is TGCGCCAGCAGCCTAGTCGGCCGGATCCAAGAGACCCAGTACTTC.

This clonotype has at least ten counts. The chain employs TRBV7-2 and TRBJ2-7; possible D gene TRBD1, 5 bases. From germline, CDR1 is SGHTA and CDR2 FQGNSA. The CDR3 runs to 14 residues. V lost 2 bases and J 0 bases, leaving 8 bases between the germline ends. CDR3 sequence: CASSLTRVSYEQYF. The DNA for the CDR3 is TGTGCCAGCAGCTTAACCAGGGTCTCCTACGAGCAGTACTTC.

Many counts were recorded for this clonotype. This chain connects TRBV24-1 to TRBJ2-2; no firm D call. Between the trimmed V and J ends, which lost 4 bases and 5 bases, there was a span of 13 bases. There are 15 residues in the CDR3. Germline CDR1 reads KGHDR; CDR2 reads SFDVKD. CDR3 bases: TGTGCCACCAGTGAGATCGGTCAAGGGACCGGGGAGCTGTTTTTT. This gives the protein CATSEIGQGTGELFF.

This clonotype was counted ten times or more. The V and J genes are TRBV2 and TRBJ1-2; 7 nucleotides match TRBD1. This CDR3 has 14 residues. In germline, CDR1 is SNHLY, CDR2 FYNNEI. The ends lost 11 bases at V and 1 base at J; junction bases unmatched: 10. In DNA form, the CDR3 reads TGTGCCTCTCTTGCGGACAGGAGTAACTATGGCTACACCTTC. Amino acids: CASLADRSNYGYTF. The whole variable domain, filled in from reference TRBV2 and TRBJ1-2, reads EPEVTQTPSHQVTQMGQEVILRCVPISNHLYFYWYRQILGQKVEFLVSFYNNEISEKSEIFDDQFSVERPDGSNFTLKIRSTKLEDSAMYFCASLADRSNYGYTFGSGTRLTVV.

This clonotype was observed a handful of times. This chain uses TRBV5-6 with TRBJ2-7, with D maybe TRBD2 (5 bases). The CDR3 totals 15 residues. V dropped 0 bases and J dropped 2 bases, with 12 bases sitting between them. Germline V gene sequence: CDR1 SGHDT, CDR2 YYEEEE. CDR3 sequence (DNA): TGTGCCAGCAGCTTGGTTTTGAGGGAAACCTACGAGCAGTACTTC. This sequence encodes CASSLVLRETYEQYF.

There are a few counts of this clonotype. CDR3 nucleotide sequence: TGTGCCAGCAGCGGCGGGGGGGCCAATGAGCAGTTCTTC. Translation gives CASSGGGANEQFF. This rearrangement joins TRBV6-1 to TRBJ2-1; 9 nucleotides align to TRBD2. Germline CDR1 MNHNS, CDR2 SASEGT. CDR3 length: 13 amino acids. V was clipped by 6 bases and J by 6 bases; unmatched bases: 3.

In its sample, this clonotype was seen many times. The rearrangement links TRBV5-1 to TRBJ2-7; 10 nucleotides align to TRBD1. Losses at the gene ends were 4 bases for V and 6 bases for J; bases not matched to a gene: 10. CDR3 length: 15 residues. Germline lookup yields CDR1 SGHRS and CDR2 YFSETQ. This CDR3 reads CASSRTGTGEREQYF. The CDR3 DNA sequence: TGCGCCAGCAGCCGGACCGGGACAGGGGAGCGCGAGCAGTACTTC.

This clonotype was seen once. The chain couples TRBV2 to TRBJ1-2, with D tentatively TRBD1 (5 bases). The CDR3 length is 15 residues. Germline V gene data show CDR1 as SNHLY and CDR2 as FYNNEI. V dropped 6 bases and J dropped 2 bases, with 16 bases sitting between them. CDR3 residues: CASSQVFRDNYGYTF. The CDR3 nucleotides read TGTGCCAGCAGCCAAGTATTTCGGGACAACTATGGCTACACCTTC.

This clonotype occurred a few times. The rearrangement links TRBV30 to TRBJ1-2; the D gene is possibly TRBD1 (6 bases). The V and J ends lost 8 bases and 1 base respectively, with 17 bases between them. From germline, CDR1 is GTSNPN and CDR2 SVGIG (reference sequence). CDR3 length equals 14 residues. This CDR3 is CAGKGVSLNYGYTF. The CDR3 DNA is TGTGCCGGCAAGGGGGTCAGCCTTAACTATGGCTACACCTTC. Combining the CDR3 with reference TRBV30 and TRBJ1-2 gives the whole variable domain SQTIHQWPATLVQPVGSPLSLECTVEGTSNPNLYWYRQAAGRGLQLLFYSVGIGQISSEVPQNLSASRPQDRQFILSSKKLLLSDSGFYLCAGKGVSLNYGYTFGSGTRLTVV.

This chain uses TRBV11-3 with TRBJ1-6; no definite D call. Between the trimmed V and J ends, which lost 11 bases and 0 bases, there was a span of 14 bases. The CDR3 loop spans 15 amino acids. The germline CDR1 and CDR2 sequences are SGHNT and YENEEA. Here the CDR3 reads CARVGWPSYNSPLHF. In DNA, the CDR3 is TGTGCCCGTGTAGGCTGGCCCTCCTATAATTCACCCCTCCACTTT. Using reference TRBV11-3 and TRBJ1-6 for the parts outside the CDR3, the full variable domain is EAGVVQSPRYKIIEKKQPVAFWCNPISGHNTLYWYLQNLGQGPELLIRYENEEAVDDSQLPKDRFSAERLKGVDSTLKIQPAELGDSAVYLCARVGWPSYNSPLHFGNGTRLTVT.

This clonotype came up many times. The rearrangement links TRBV25-1 to TRBJ2-1; D unresolved. The V end was cut by 0 bases, the J end by 4 bases, with 7 bases between. CDR1 MGHDK and CDR2 SYGVNS come from the germline V gene. CDR3 length equals 14 residues. This CDR3 is CASSEYYGYNEQFF. The CDR3 DNA follows: TGTGCCAGCAGTGAATATTACGGGTACAATGAGCAGTTCTTC.

There are many counts of this clonotype. This chain connects TRBV20-1 to TRBJ2-5; TRBD1 matches 10 bases. The CDR3 is made up of 14 amino acids. Unmatched junction bases numbered 5, after V lost 3 bases and J lost 4 bases. The germline V gene encodes CDR1 DFQATT and CDR2 SNEGSKA (reference sequence). CDR3 bases: TGCAGTGCTAGTGGGACAGGGGTAGGAGAGACCCAGTACTTC. Translated, it gives CSASGTGVGETQYF.

At least ten counts were recorded for this clonotype. This chain joins TRBV7-9 and TRBJ2-1; D is uncertain. V was clipped by 5 bases and J by 2 bases, with 7 bases between them. Germline CDR1 SEHNR, CDR2 FQNEAQ (reference sequence). The CDR3 extends over 13 amino acids. For the CDR3, the DNA is TGTGCCAGCAGCATTGGGGCCTACAATGAGCAGTTCTTC. This gives the protein CASSIGAYNEQFF.

The chain links TRBV10-2 to TRBJ2-7; TRBD1 matches 7 bases. Germline trimming cut 6 bases from V and 2 bases from J; bases unmatched to any gene: 10. The V gene's germline CDR1 is WSHSY and CDR2 SAAADI. This CDR3 region has 15 residues. The CDR3 region is CASSDEGQQTYEQYF. The CDR3 DNA follows: TGCGCCAGCAGCGACGAGGGACAGCAAACCTACGAGCAGTACTTC.

This clonotype has ten or more counts. J is TRBJ2-1 and V is TRBV29-1; TRBD1 matches 10 bases. The germline V gene has CDR1 SQVTM and CDR2 ANQGSEA. This CDR3 comprises 15 residues. With V trimmed by 5 bases and J by 4 bases, 8 bases remained unmatched. CDR3 amino acids: CSVSPGQGFYNEQFF. The CDR3 bases are TGCAGCGTTTCACCGGGACAGGGGTTTTACAATGAGCAGTTCTTC.

The chain combines TRBV6-5 with TRBJ1-2; no firm D call. Deletions cut 2 bases from V and 8 bases from J, with 12 bases between. CDR3 length: 13 amino acids. The germline gives CDR1 MNHEY, CDR2 SVGAGI. The CDR3, as DNA: TGTGCCAGCAGTTACCTAAACACCCGGGGCTACACCTTC. This gives the protein CASSYLNTRGYTF.

There are many counts of this clonotype. The chain combines TRBV9 with TRBJ1-2; tentative D call: TRBD1 (6 bases). The CDR3 is 16 residues long. Germline values: CDR1 SGDLS, CDR2 YYNGEE. Trimming stripped 0 bases from V and 3 bases from J, with 15 bases between. The CDR3 DNA reads as TGTGCCAGCAGCGTAGGGCCGGGACAAATCCACTATGGCTACACCTTC. It is translated as CASSVGPGQIHYGYTF.

The chain uses TRBV25-1 and TRBJ2-7; perhaps TRBD2 as D (6 bases). Germline CDR1 and CDR2: MGHDK and SYGVNS. This CDR3 comprises 14 residues. Trimming left V 4 bases short and J 0 bases short, with 10 bases between. DNA for the CDR3: TGTGCCAGCAGTGGCGGGATCCTCTCCTACGAGCAGTACTTC. Its translation: CASSGGILSYEQYF.

Concerning this clonotype: Just one base apart from a much larger clone, this may be a read error. The chain uses TRBV2 and TRBJ1-2; D remains ambiguous. Trimming removed 6 bases from V and 4 bases from J, with 18 bases in between. Germline-derived CDR1 and CDR2 are SNHLY and FYNNEI. The CDR3 loop spans 15 amino acids. CDR3 DNA: TGTGCCAGCAGCGTAGTGGGCAGCCAAGGCTATGGCTACACCTTC. This translates into CASSVVGSQGYGYTF.

The chain combines TRBV9 with TRBJ1-1; D uncertain. This CDR3 spans 13 amino acids. The V gene's germline CDR1 is SGDLS and CDR2 YYNGEE. V gave up 3 bases and J gave up 4 bases, with 10 bases separating them. The CDR3 sequence is CASSGGFLTEAFF. The CDR3, as DNA: TGTGCCAGCAGCGGAGGGTTTCTCACTGAAGCTTTCTTT.

This clonotype was found many times. The J gene is TRBJ2-3, the V gene TRBV7-2, with D maybe TRBD2 (5 bases). Trimming removed 8 bases at V and 4 bases at J, with 7 bases between. The germline V gene encodes CDR1 SGHTA and CDR2 FQGNSA. The CDR3 spans 11 residues. This CDR3 is CASGLSDTQYF. Written as DNA, the CDR3 is TGTGCCAGCGGACTCTCAGATACGCAGTATTTT.

This clonotype has just a few counts. J is TRBJ1-5 and V is TRBV6-2 or TRBV6-3, with D uncertain. CDR3 size: 16 residues. Trimming shortened V by 5 bases and J by 2 bases, and 16 bases separated the two germline ends. Germline-derived CDR1 and CDR2 are MNHEY and SVGEGT. In DNA form, the CDR3 reads TGTGCCAGCAGTAGCCATGAGGGAGTGGGCAATCAGCCCCAGCATTTT. Encoded protein: CASSSHEGVGNQPQHF.

The V and J genes are TRBV6-1 and TRBJ2-3; 9 bases line up with TRBD2. Germline CDR1 MNHNS, CDR2 SASEGT. V trimming: 5 bases; J trimming: 1 base; junction bases outside the gene matches: 7. The length of the CDR3 is 16 residues. CDR3 nucleotide sequence: TGTGCCAGCAGTCCCGACGCTAGCGGGGGCACAGATACGCAGTATTTT. Translated, it gives CASSPDASGGTDTQYF.

This clonotype has more than one count but fewer than ten. The chain recombines TRBV2 with TRBJ2-7; TRBD1 matches at 9 bases. The CDR3 is 14 amino acids. Germline CDR1 is SNHLY and CDR2 is FYNNEI. V trimming: 6 bases; J trimming: 4 bases; junction bases outside the gene matches: 7. The CDR3 DNA reads TGTGCCAGCAGCCGGGACAGGGTAAGGTACGAGCAGTACTTC. Translation: CASSRDRVRYEQYF.

The V call is TRBV9, the J call TRBJ1-1, with TRBD1 matching 8 bases. Germline-derived CDR1 and CDR2 are SGDLS and YYNGEE. V lost 4 bases to trimming and J lost 0 bases; unmatched junction nucleotides: 5. The CDR3 is 15 amino acids. CDR3 residues: CASSSDRGMNTEAFF. Written as DNA, the CDR3 is TGTGCCAGCAGCTCAGACAGGGGTATGAACACTGAAGCTTTCTTT.

V and J are TRBV29-1 and TRBJ2-7; D perhaps matches TRBD1 (8 bases). Per germline, CDR1 SQVTM and CDR2 ANQGSEA. There are 14 residues in the CDR3. Trimming took off 3 bases at V and 5 bases at J, with 17 bases between the two ends. For the CDR3, the DNA is TGCAGCGTTGACAGGACAGGGAGGGACAACGAGCAGTACTTC. Protein sequence: CSVDRTGRDNEQYF.

This clonotype showed up many times. The chain recombines TRBV10-2 with TRBJ2-7; D may be TRBD2 (7 bases). Trimming took off 1 base at V and 6 bases at J, with 13 bases between the two ends. The CDR3 runs to 14 residues. Per germline, CDR1 WSHSY and CDR2 SAAADI. CDR3 loop: CASSELGGGGEQYF. CDR3 nucleotides: TGCGCCAGCAGTGAGTTGGGAGGGGGGGGCGAGCAGTACTTC.

This clonotype was recorded at least ten times. V is TRBV20-1 and J is TRBJ1-5, with D possibly matching TRBD1 (5 bases). Germline assignment: CDR1 DFQATT and CDR2 SNEGSKA (reference sequence). With 3 bases removed from V and 6 bases from J, the gap between germline ends came to 15 bases. CDR3 length: 14 amino acids. Here the CDR3 reads CSASRRGFGQPQHF. The DNA of the CDR3 is TGCAGTGCTAGCAGGAGGGGATTCGGTCAGCCCCAGCATTTT.

This chain joins TRBV10-3 and TRBJ1-2; D might be TRBD1 (5 bases). There are 13 residues in the CDR3. Germline CDR1 ENHRY, CDR2 SYGVKD. V lost 7 bases to trimming and J lost 5 bases, with 14 bases between them. DNA for the CDR3: TGTGCCATCACTAGACAGAACATGTATGGCTACACCTTC. It yields the protein CAITRQNMYGYTF.

This chain connects TRBV30 to TRBJ1-1; the D gene is possibly TRBD1 (5 bases). This CDR3 spans 12 amino acids. V lost 4 bases and J lost 2, with 8 bases in between. Germline CDR1 and CDR2: GTSNPN and SVGIG (reference sequence). The CDR3 reads CAWTDRNTEAFF. The DNA for the CDR3 is TGTGCCTGGACCGACAGAAACACTGAAGCTTTCTTT. Using reference TRBV30 and TRBJ1-1 for the parts outside the CDR3, the full variable domain is SQTIHQWPATLVQPVGSPLSLECTVEGTSNPNLYWYRQAAGRGLQLLFYSVGIGQISSEVPQNLSASRPQDRQFILSSKKLLLSDSGFYLCAWTDRNTEAFFGQGTRLTVV.

The chain couples TRBV4-3 to TRBJ1-1, with D possibly matching TRBD1 (5 bases). This CDR3 contains 16 residues. Germline-derived CDR1 and CDR2 are LGHNA and YSLEER. The V end lost 0 bases, the J end lost 0 bases, and 11 bases lay between the germline ends. CDR3 DNA sequence: TGCGCCAGCAGCCAAGAAGGAAGACAGTTGAACACTGAAGCTTTCTTT. Its protein is CASSQEGRQLNTEAFF.